The entry below describes one T cell receptor (beta chain). The antigen remains undetermined. Healthy individuals of Caucasian origin from Russia, aged roughly 6 to 95, served as donors. The V and J ends lost 6 bases and 4 bases, in that order; junction bases with no gene match: 7. The CDR3 has 15 amino acids. Looked up from germline, CDR1 is MNHEY and CDR2 is SVGEGT. For the second PCR, which ran for about 7 to 12 cycles, a sample-barcoded 5' primer and a J-beta primer mix were used. TCRdb re-analysed the 5' RACE reads in MiXCR, keeping a single row per CDR3 protein. The sample includes around 670,000 distinct CDR3 sequences, about 30% of them seen just once. The data belong to a study of blood T cells in healthy people across ages. General study points: In long-lived donors, naive CD4+ cell counts and diversity exceeded those of aged donors.

The chain uses TRBV6-2 or TRBV6-3 and TRBJ2-3, with 10 bases matching TRBD2. Material: blood. This sequence originates from a woman aged 80 or older in good health. The DNA of the CDR3 is TGTGCCAGCAGCCAAAGCGGGAGGGAGGCAGATACGCAGTATTTT. This codes for CASSQSGREADTQYF.